This T cell receptor (beta chain) was captured by sequencing in a study of shared clonotypes between healthy human individuals. Study results and limitations: Richness estimates generally favored naive over memory subsets.

Both subsets, CD45RA+ naive and CD45RA-negative memory, were split from the CD4+ cells. This clone has just one count. What it binds is unknown. The method was immunoSEQ multiplex PCR; TCRdb's version includes in-frame clones alone and lacks a portion of them. Among 2 million to 2.5 million clones listed, about 94% were seen once. The CDR3 loop spans 16 amino acids. J was trimmed by 6 bases and V by 3 bases; bases with no gene match: 7. Germline assignment: CDR1 SGHTA and CDR2 FQGNSA. The source material was naive CD4+ T cells sorted from blood. Subset defined: CD45RA+ positively selected. J is TRBJ2-3 and V is TRBV7-2; 12 bases map to TRBD1. This TCR came from a man aged 18 to 30 in good health. CDR3 coding DNA: TGTGCCAGCAGCTTGATGGGACAGGGGGCGGAGGATACGCAGTATTTT. Translated, it gives CASSLMGQGAEDTQYF.